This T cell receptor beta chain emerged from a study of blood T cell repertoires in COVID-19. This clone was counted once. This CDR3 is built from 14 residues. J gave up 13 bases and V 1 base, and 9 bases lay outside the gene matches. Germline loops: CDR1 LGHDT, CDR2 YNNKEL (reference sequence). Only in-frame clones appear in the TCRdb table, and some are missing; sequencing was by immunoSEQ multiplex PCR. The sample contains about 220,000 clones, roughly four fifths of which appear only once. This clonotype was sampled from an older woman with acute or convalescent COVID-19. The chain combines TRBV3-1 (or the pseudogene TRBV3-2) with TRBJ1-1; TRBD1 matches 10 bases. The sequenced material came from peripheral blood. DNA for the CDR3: TGTGCCAGCAGCCAAGCCCGTGGGACAGGGGAAATTTTCTTT. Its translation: CASSQARGTGEIFF.